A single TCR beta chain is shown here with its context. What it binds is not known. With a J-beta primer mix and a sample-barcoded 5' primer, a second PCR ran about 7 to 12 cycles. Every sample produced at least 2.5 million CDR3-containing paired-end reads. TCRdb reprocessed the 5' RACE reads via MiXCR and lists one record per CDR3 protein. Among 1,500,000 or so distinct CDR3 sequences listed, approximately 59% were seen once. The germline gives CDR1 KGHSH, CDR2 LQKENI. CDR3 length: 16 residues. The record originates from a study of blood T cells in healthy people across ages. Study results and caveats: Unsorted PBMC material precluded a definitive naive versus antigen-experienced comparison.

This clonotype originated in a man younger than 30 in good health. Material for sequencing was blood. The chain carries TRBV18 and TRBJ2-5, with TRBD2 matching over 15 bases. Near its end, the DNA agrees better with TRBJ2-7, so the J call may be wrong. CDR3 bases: TGTGCCAGCTCCCTGGGACTAGCGGGGGGTGAAGGCGAGCAGTACTTC. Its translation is CASSLGLAGGEGEQYF.